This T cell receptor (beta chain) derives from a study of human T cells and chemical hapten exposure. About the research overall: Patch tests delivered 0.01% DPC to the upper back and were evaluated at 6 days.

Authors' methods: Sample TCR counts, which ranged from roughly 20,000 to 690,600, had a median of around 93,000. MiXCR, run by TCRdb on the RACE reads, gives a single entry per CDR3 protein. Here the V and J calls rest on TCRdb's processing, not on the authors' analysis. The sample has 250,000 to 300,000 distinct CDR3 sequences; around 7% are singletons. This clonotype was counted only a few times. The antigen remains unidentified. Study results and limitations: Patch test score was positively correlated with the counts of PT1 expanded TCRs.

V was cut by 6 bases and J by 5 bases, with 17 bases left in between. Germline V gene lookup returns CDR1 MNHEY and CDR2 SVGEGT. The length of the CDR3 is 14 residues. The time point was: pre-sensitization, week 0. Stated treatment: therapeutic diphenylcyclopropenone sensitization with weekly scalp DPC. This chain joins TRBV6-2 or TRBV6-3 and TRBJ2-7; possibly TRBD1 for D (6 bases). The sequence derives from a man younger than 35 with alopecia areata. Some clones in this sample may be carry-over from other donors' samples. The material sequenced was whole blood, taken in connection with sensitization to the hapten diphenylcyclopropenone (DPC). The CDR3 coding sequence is TGTGCCAGCAGAGGACAGAGGGGAGTACACGAGCAGTACTTC. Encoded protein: CASRGQRGVHEQYF.